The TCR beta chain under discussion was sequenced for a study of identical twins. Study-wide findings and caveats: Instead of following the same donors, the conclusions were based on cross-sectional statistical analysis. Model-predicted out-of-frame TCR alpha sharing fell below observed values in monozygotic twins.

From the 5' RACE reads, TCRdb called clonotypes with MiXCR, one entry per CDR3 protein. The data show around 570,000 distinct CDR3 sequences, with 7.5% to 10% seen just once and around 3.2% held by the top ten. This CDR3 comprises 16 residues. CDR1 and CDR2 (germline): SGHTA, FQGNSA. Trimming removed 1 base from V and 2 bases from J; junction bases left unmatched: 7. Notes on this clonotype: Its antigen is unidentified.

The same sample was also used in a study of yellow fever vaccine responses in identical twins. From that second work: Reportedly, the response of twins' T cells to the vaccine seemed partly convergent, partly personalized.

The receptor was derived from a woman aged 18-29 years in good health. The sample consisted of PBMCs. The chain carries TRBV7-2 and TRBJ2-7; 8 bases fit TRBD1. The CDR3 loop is CASSLGPGQGTYEQYF. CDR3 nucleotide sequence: TGTGCCAGCAGCTTAGGCCCCGGACAGGGCACCTACGAGCAGTACTTC.